One TCR beta chain is described in this entry. It has no known antigen specificity. Base quality data are lacking; no much larger clone is found one base away. V is clipped by 8 bases and J by 4 bases, and the sequence between their germline boundaries is 6 bases long. The CDR3 holds 11 amino acids from the cysteine to the phenylalanine. Kept here is only the CDR3 DNA, which spans 33 bases and is read in frame from base 1. CDR1 and CDR2 are read off the germline V gene (reference sequence) as LGHDT and YNNKEL. The source of the sample is a study of T cell responses to AZD1222 COVID-19 vaccine (dated by TCRdb to the early 2020s). Background on the whole study: AZD1222 recipients with second doses at about 4 weeks or about 12 weeks were pooled, because spike-specific TCR depth and breadth did not differ between schedules. TCR sequencing was performed for about 250 trial participants, of whom around 200 were given two doses of AZD1222 and some 25 were given two doses of MenACWY control vaccine. Trial participants were enrolled by age into subgroups of 18-55, 56-69 and 70-plus years, and roughly 150, 30 and 60 TCR-sequenced participants, respectively, were included in these subgroups.

General study outcomes and caveats: Reportedly, almost half of the unique spike-specific TCRs recognized epitopes lying outside the regions that are mutated in the B.1.351 and B.1.1.7 variants. CD4 TCRs associated with the vaccine covered the entire spike protein, and the dominant responses were in regions 160-218 and 743-854. Only five to seven AZD1222 recipients were SARS-CoV-2 seropositive at baseline, limiting conclusions about previously exposed vaccinees. After two AZD1222 doses, both the breadth and the depth of spike-specific TCRs were significantly higher than at day 0 and than in MenACWY recipients. Most participants were white British and females outnumbered males, and the authors suggested that clonal diversity may have been underestimated. In the small 56-69-year group, the increase in depth fell short of significance, most likely because of low power. No day 14 peak-response samples were available, so repertoires were characterized only after the peak T cell response.

The CDR3 regions of human TCRbeta chains were subjected to immunosequencing. Processing in the source paper ran as follows. Repertoire TCRs were matched against a reference library of SARS-CoV-2-specific TCRs generated with the MIRA antigen-specificity platform. Breadth was defined as the fraction of unique TCRs that were SARS-CoV-2-associated, and depth was defined as the fraction of total T cells that were SARS-CoV-2-associated. Each spike-specific TCR was assigned to its reactive spike region and to a CD4 or CD8 class using the MIRA data. Log10-transformed breadth and depth values were compared by one-way ANOVA with Sidak's multiple comparisons tests. The clones in this table, taken by TCRdb from immuneACCESS, are in-frame only. Not every clone is retained; where verified, under half of the shortfall comes from an unresolved V gene, and the cause of the rest is unknown. V and J calls and clone size are given by that table; D and trimming were obtained from the DNA. This sample has about 55,000 clones in its table, and more than 80% of those were observed once. Together, the top ten hold 1.5% to 2.5% of the sample.

The time point label, read with the paper, signifies: baseline before first vaccination. The vaccinee samples were drawn from two UK trials, COV001 and COV002, one of which was a single-blind randomized controlled phase 2/3 trial testing AZD1222 (ChAdOx1 nCoV-19) in healthy adults. For TCRbeta chain sequencing, PBMC samples were collected from trial participants at day 0 and at day 28 after the second dose. The sequencing here drew on peripheral blood, taken on day 0 of AZD1222 vaccination. The TCR sequence derives from an adult in good health. This chain is built from TRBV3-1 (or the pseudogene TRBV3-2) and TRBJ2-1; TRBD1 might be the D gene, on 5 matching bases. DNA sequence: TGTGCCAGCGGACAATACAATGAGCAGTTCTTC. Its protein is CASGQYNEQFF.